The clone carrying this TCR beta chain was detected ten times or more. The target antigen is unknown. This record comes from a study of CD8+CD57+ T cells in acquired aplastic anemia. Whole-study results and caveats: Controls and patients did not differ significantly in CD8+ Simpson's diversity.

The sequenced patients had an expansion of CD8+CD57+ cells seen by flow cytometry. Prior therapy had not been administered to any patient at the time of blood sampling. The use of genomic DNA as template underpinned the TCR beta VDJ and CDR3 profiling. TCRdb used MiXCR to reprocess the reads, holding one entry per CDR3 protein. The data contain about 120,000 distinct CDR3 sequences, 58% of them singletons. The germline V gene encodes CDR1 MNHNS and CDR2 SASEGT. The ends were cut back, 5 bases at V and 8 bases at J, with 15 bases in the middle. This CDR3 is built from 13 residues. The chain couples TRBV6-1 to TRBJ1-2; possible D gene TRBD1, 5 bases. The receptor was derived from a human donor with aplastic anemia. Sequenced input: sorted CD4+, CD8+, or CD8+CD57+ T cells (not recorded which) from PBMCs. CDR3 loop: CASSPTRAGGYTF. CDR3 DNA sequence: TGTGCCAGCAGTCCTACCAGGGCGGGGGGCTACACCTTC.